Here is one T cell receptor (beta chain) with its context. As yet, its antigen is unknown. Profiling relied on immunoSEQ multiplex PCR, and the TCRdb table lists in-frame clones only, not all of them. This sample has about 16,000 clones; 80% to 95% occur once, and the top ten carry around 30%. At baseline, cycle 4 day 1, and cycle 7 day 1, blood was sampled. The data derive from a study of OX40 agonist ivuxolimab in advanced cancers. At the level of the study: Each dose-escalation patient presented with hepatocellular carcinoma, melanoma, renal cell or head and neck cancer.

The CDR3 contains 11 residues. Study-level findings and limits: Expanded clones were, on average, more numerous among CD8+ T cells than CD4+. Part of the nonresponder group also had normalized T-cell clonal expansion that was low.

This sample comprised CD4+ or CD8+ T cells sorted from blood, obtained in a trial of the OX40 agonist ivuxolimab. The rearrangement links TRBV21-1 to TRBJ2-2. TRBV21-1 is annotated as a pseudogene. This clonotype was sampled from an adult with an advanced solid tumor such as melanoma, head and neck, liver or kidney cancer. CDR3 in amino acids: CASDKAGELFF. The CDR3 region has the DNA TGTGCCAGCGATAAGGCCGGGGAGCTGTTTTTT.